The clone carrying this T cell receptor (beta chain) was found once. The data stem from a study of CD8 T cells in Susac syndrome. With random hexamers, roughly 0.45 to 1 ug RNA was reverse transcribed. MiXCR, applied by TCRdb to the immunoSEQ multiplex PCR reads, yields one record per CDR3 protein. The data contain about 130,000 distinct CDR3 sequences, roughly 95% of them singletons. It was negative isolation that provided the CD8+ and CD4+ T cells, whereas TEMRA cells were enriched by FACS. The sequence was obtained from a human donor in good health. Sequences were obtained from CD4+ T cells from PBMCs.

The CDR3 here is CASSDRGSGANVLTF. Written as DNA, the CDR3 is TGTGCCAGCAGTGACAGGGGCTCTGGGGCCAACGTCCTGACTTTC. The chain recombines TRBV7-2 with TRBJ2-6, with 8 nucleotides matching TRBD1. With 6 bases clipped from V and 0 bases from J, the junction kept 1 base outside the gene matches. Looked up from germline, CDR1 is SGHTA and CDR2 is FQGNSA. The CDR3 contains 15 residues.